Sequencing of this T cell receptor (beta chain) was carried out in a study of molecular identifiers for immune sequencing clone quantification. Notes on the study in general: Effector cells had over 98% of their molecules in clones above 20 RNA copies, while naive cells had under 1%.

Library preparation followed earlier protocols using designated TCR primers. TCRdb fed the PCR reads into MiXCR, producing one record per CDR3 protein. Of tens of thousands of distinct CDR3 sequences in the sample, 17% were seen once. Germline loops: CDR1 MNHEY, CDR2 SMNVEV (reference sequence). V lost 7 bases and J 9 bases, leaving 19 bases between the germline ends. This CDR3 has 14 residues. With 10%, 30% or 50% of RNA, about 17,000 to 1,100,000 naive CD8 T cells were sequenced. As CD8+CD4-CCR7+CD45RA+ cells, naive CD8 T cells were sorted. This clonotype was counted many times. Its antigen is not known.

Sequencing used naive CD8+ T cells from blood, with Jurkat cell RNA spiked in. Subset in this sample: FACS-sorted CD8+CD4-CCR7+CD45RA+ naive T cells. The chain couples TRBV27 to TRBJ1-5, with D maybe TRBD1 (5 bases). This sequence originates from a human donor in good health. Some libraries in this study had Jurkat cell RNA spiked in. The CDR3 DNA is TGTGCCAGCAACTCGCTGCGGGGCTTGGGGCCCCAGCATTTT. It specifies CASNSLRGLGPQHF.